This paragraph covers one T cell receptor (beta chain) sequence. The antigen this receptor binds is unknown. One base away there is no much larger clone; base qualities are not given. This record comes from a study of cytomegalovirus exposure and HLA in healthy donors (dated by TCRdb to the late 2010s). Context from the whole study: According to an earlier analysis of around 600 of the donors, some 180 million T cells yielded over 100 million unique TCR beta sequences and about 300 Gb of sequence data. Roughly 300 gigabases of sequencing data and 80 million or so unique TCR sequences were included in an early release covering about 600 HLA-typed donors. To predict cytomegalovirus infection status, the study combined high-throughput TCR immunosequencing, statistical association of individual TCRs with disease status, and machine learning. Across about 380 genotyped donors of the cohort, an average of about 240,000 unique TCR beta nucleotide sequences per donor were sequenced, and approximately 17% of those sequences were non-productive. Donor age, sex, ethnicity and CMV serostatus were collected together with the repertoire data. Every repertoire in the discovery cohort had been generated on one and the same sequencing platform. The study was designed to test whether signatures of past pathogen exposure could be identified by cataloging public T cell receptors. A later genetic analysis used genome-wide SNP genotypes for about 60% of the roughly 700 donors, treating that subset as a discovery cohort. In a later analysis, previously published TCR beta repertoires from roughly 710 donors were re-analyzed and high-resolution HLA genotyping was added so that TCR occurrence patterns could be studied. Typing coverage differed by locus: A, B, C, DRB1 and DQB1 were typed in about 629-640 donors, DQA1 in roughly 510, DPA1 in some 570, and DPB1 in 400 to 480. Of the roughly 390 genotyped donors, approximately 81% were placed in the genetic ancestry cluster associated with self-reported Caucasian donors. HLA typing covered class I and class II loci at four-digit resolution. Using immunosequencing, the study profiled T cell repertoires from fewer than 700 subjects and related those repertoires to cytomegalovirus serostatus. Because of strong linkage in the cohort, five DR-DQ haplotypes were treated as single units for association and clustering. In an earlier analysis of 500 to 650 of the donors, high-throughput TCR beta sequencing was used to judge whether each TCR beta V gene segment behaved as functional or pseudogenic. A separate validation cohort of over a hundred different subjects was used in addition to the approximately 700-subject first cohort. The later analysis used no new phenotypic data to find candidate immune exposures, relying instead on TCR beta sequences and their occurrence across donors.

The receptor library was made with the immunoSEQ multiplex PCR assay. The multiplex PCR relied on a mix of 60 forward primers for TCR Vbeta segments and 13 reverse primers for TCR Jbeta segments. The CDR3 region of rearranged TCR beta genes was amplified from genomic DNA by a multiplex PCR assay. The amplified TCR beta libraries were sequenced on the Illumina HiSeq System as 87-base-pair reads. For the original study's pipeline: A later analysis tallied 75 million to 95 million unique TCR beta chains across the 640 or so repertoires, and about 12 million of those chains were shared by two or more donors. To remove PCR and sequencing errors, raw reads were error-corrected and collapsed into unique sequences using a nearest-neighbor algorithm that merged closely related sequences. V, D and J gene segments were assigned by aligning CDR3 sequences to IMGT reference sequences. For a sequence to be retained, at least a six-nucleotide match to both a V gene segment and a J gene segment was required. Rearrangements were called productive when the CDR3 lacked stop codons and stayed in frame with V and J; all others were non-productive. CDR3 was defined by IMGT convention, running from the second conserved V-encoded cysteine to the conserved J-encoded phenylalanine. Sequences without an unambiguous match to a single V gene segment were excluded from the earlier analysis of about 630 of the donors. In an earlier analysis of 587 of the donors, V segments were called functional above 56.7% productive rearrangements and were called segregating when the between-donor standard deviation exceeded 5%. A statistical classification framework was built for diagnosing cytomegalovirus status from the catalog of TCR beta chain sequences. A later analysis assigned V and J genes by comparing TCR nucleotide sequences with IMGT/GENE-DB human TR gene sequences. In a later analysis, CDR3 sequences and most-parsimonious VDJ recombination scenarios were assigned using the TCRdist pipeline. In a later analysis, every TCR beta chain was defined by the combination of its CDR3 amino acid sequence and its V-gene family, and reads without a unique V-gene family were dropped. To address suspected cross-contamination and a sequencing artifact, a later analysis removed around 600 highly shared, low-generation-probability nucleotide sequences. A later analysis calculated a clonal expansion index for each public chain from normalized within-repertoire ranks of inferred template counts. Generation probabilities in a later analysis came from a VDJ recombination model fitted to out-of-frame rearrangements, and those results were checked against IGoR. In a later analysis, hypergeometric tests were used to score TCR-TCR, TCR-HLA and TCR-CMV co-occurrence, with a repertoire-size bias correction applied to TCR pairs. A later analysis estimated false discovery rates by permuting HLA or CMV assignments 20 times. In a later analysis, co-occurring TCRs were grouped with DBSCAN, and TCRdist sequence similarity was added when clustering was performed within HLA-allele-positive subsets. For co-occurrence clustering, repertoires with fewer than 30,000 or more than 120,000 public chains were excluded, along with several repertoires with anomalous nucleotide sharing. The table was pulled from immuneACCESS by TCRdb, which kept in-frame rearrangements only. Such tables lose some clones; where checked, under half of the loss comes from unresolved V genes, and the rest has no known cause. That table is the source of V, J and clone size, and D and trimming were worked out from the DNA. Present in this sample are approximately 150,000 clones, about 64% of which were seen just once. The biggest ten clones account for about 3% of the sample.

What the study reported, not specific to this receptor: In a later analysis, several top co-occurrence clusters were reported to appear linked to parvovirus B19, influenza, CMV and Epstein-Barr virus. Linkage disequilibrium might explain the correlated functional status among segregating V segments, but an unknown experimental factor could not be ruled out. For the cohort, immune exposure information was limited to CMV serostatus. Because HLA typing was missing for some donors at each locus, association tests included only the typed subset. Most TCR sequences were seen in very few donors, while some public TCRs were found in many individuals. In a later analysis, the rate of TCR association differed among HLA loci, with DRB1 alleles having the most associated TCRs and HLA-C alleles having the fewest. A group of highly shared sequence variants was considered likely to be a technical artifact of the sequencing pipeline. When HLA alleles, especially DR and DQ, strongly co-occurred, TCR associations were difficult to assign to individual alleles. The cohort was sequenced for TCR beta chains only, and without alpha or paired-chain data the features that could be detected were limited. An association between a missense DCLRE1C variant and V-gene and J-gene trimming of TCR beta chains was found in a later genetic analysis and replicated in an independent cohort. Roughly uniform sequencing depth across donors was assumed in presence/absence analyses, although this assumption may not hold. In vitro tests confirmed that a few of the cytomegalovirus-associated TCR beta chains recognize cytomegalovirus antigens. The authors suggested that the approach could potentially be extended to other disease states and immunological phenotypes. In both the original and validation cohorts, the classifier was reported to diagnose cytomegalovirus status with high specificity and sensitivity. A further reported finding was that TCR beta sequences accurately predicted the HLA-A and HLA-B alleles for most subjects in the first cohort. Some IMGT-functional V segments, including TRBV6-2 and TRBV6-3, could not be distinguished by the 87-base-pair reads and were therefore excluded. A later analysis found that most CMV-associated TCR beta chains appeared HLA-restricted, with HLA associations seemingly driven largely by CMV exposure. An earlier analysis of around 540 of the donors showed that most TCR beta V segments appeared in productive rearrangements either about 87% or about 30% of the time, which broadly matched IMGT annotations. In a later analysis, about 17,000 TCR beta sequences were associated with specific HLA alleles at a false discovery rate of 0.05. Fewer than 20 rarely observed V segments, including chromosome 9 orphons, were excluded from the earlier analysis of some 590 of the donors because counts were too low. According to a later genetic analysis, donors in an Asian-associated ancestry cluster had fewer N-insertions in productive TCRs than the roughly 700-donor mean. The study gave a list of about 150 TCR beta chains associated with cytomegalovirus. In a later analysis, HLA-associated TCR beta chains were found to be more clonally expanded and to have lower generation probabilities than equally common non-associated chains.

In total, around 600 healthy bone marrow donors made up the cohort. Cohort members were all nominally healthy when sampled, although unrecorded immune exposures were likely present. The donor was CMV seropositive and belonged to the group of over 250 seropositive cohort members. Every donor gave a peripheral blood sample, and the peripheral blood mononuclear cells from that sample were used for TCR beta sequencing. The Qiagen DNeasy Blood Extraction Kit was used to extract genomic DNA from the blood cell samples. V loses 7 bases of germline sequence and J loses 3 bases, and the interval between the two ends is 21 bases. Via the germline V gene (reference sequence), CDR1 is LNHDA and CDR2 SQIVND. The CDR3 measures 16 amino acids from cysteine to phenylalanine. The kept DNA is CDR3 alone, 48 bases in frame from the first base.

This TCR was recovered from a woman aged 25 to 39 in good health and CMV-seropositive. The chain couples TRBV19 to TRBJ1-1; a weak D assignment points to TRBD1 (5 bases agree). Material for sequencing was PBMCs. The CDR3 here reads CASKVLGQVTDTEAFF. The sequenced DNA: TGTGCCAGTAAGGTCTTGGGGCAAGTGACAGACACTGAAGCTTTCTTT.